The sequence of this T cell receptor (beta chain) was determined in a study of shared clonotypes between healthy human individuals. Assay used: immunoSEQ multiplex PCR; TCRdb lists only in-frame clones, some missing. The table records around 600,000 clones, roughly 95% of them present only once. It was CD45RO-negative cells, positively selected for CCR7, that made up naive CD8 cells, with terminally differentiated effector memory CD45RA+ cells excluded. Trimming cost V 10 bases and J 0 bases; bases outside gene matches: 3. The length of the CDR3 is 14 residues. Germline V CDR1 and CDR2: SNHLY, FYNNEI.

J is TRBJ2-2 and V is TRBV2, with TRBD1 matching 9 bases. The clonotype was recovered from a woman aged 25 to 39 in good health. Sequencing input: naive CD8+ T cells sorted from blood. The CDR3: CAKGQGPNTGELFF. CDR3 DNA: TGTGCCAAAGGACAGGGGCCGAACACCGGGGAGCTGTTTTTT.